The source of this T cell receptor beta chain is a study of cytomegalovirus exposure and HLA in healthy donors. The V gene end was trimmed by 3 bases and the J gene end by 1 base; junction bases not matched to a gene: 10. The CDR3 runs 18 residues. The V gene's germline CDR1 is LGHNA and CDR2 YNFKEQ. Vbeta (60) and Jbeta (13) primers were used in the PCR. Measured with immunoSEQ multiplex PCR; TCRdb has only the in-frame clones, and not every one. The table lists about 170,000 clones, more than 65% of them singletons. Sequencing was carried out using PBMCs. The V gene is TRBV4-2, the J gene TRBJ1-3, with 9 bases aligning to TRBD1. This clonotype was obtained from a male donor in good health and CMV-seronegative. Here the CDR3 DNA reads TGTGCCAGCAGCCAGGACGCCACAGGGGGCGCTTCTGGAAACACCATATATTTT. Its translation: CASSQDATGGASGNTIYF.